This T cell receptor (beta chain) was recorded in a study of human T cells and chemical hapten exposure (dated by TCRdb to about 2021). About the study as a whole: For sensitization, 2% DPC in acetone was applied to a roughly 2 cm by roughly 2 cm area of upper inner arm skin. Patients additionally received weekly therapeutic DPC doses to the scalp throughout the roughly 24-week study period. Patch tests used Finn chambers with 0.01% DPC on the upper back, scored after 6 days by International Contact Dermatitis Research Group standards. Most of the patients in the cohort were female, and the cohort covered alopecia areata with under or over 50% scalp involvement, alopecia totalis and alopecia universalis. Libraries were pooled for sequencing, and variation in per-sample TCR yields was attributed mainly to small differences in library volumes within the pool. The study tracked peripheral blood TCR repertoire changes in vivo during primary and secondary sensitization to the hapten diphenylcyclopropenone (DPC) in alopecia patients. Blood was sampled from patients pre-sensitization (week 0) and at 2, 6 and about 24 weeks after DPC sensitization. Blood for TCR sequencing was provided by twenty-nine alopecia patients at one to four time points (pre-sensitization, 2, 6 and 24 weeks). The paper as a whole reports these results and caveats: After repeated subsampling, the strength of the expansion versus patch-test correlation and the threshold at which it became significant changed. Significantly more large CDR3 similarity clusters were formed by expanded TCRs than by pre-sensitization or healthy control sets, consistent with antigen-driven responses. The number of TCRs above 1 in 1000 frequency did not change with DPC sensitization; there was no evidence of global repertoire structure alterations. A positive correlation was found between the number of PT1 expanded TCRs and patch test score, with significance reached at thresholds 8, 16 and 32 but not 4. All patients had alopecia, a presumed autoimmune disease, so their immune response might differ from that of healthy individuals.

To prepare the library, RACE was applied. Data came from a NextSeq 500. During library preparation, unique molecular identifiers were attached to individual cDNA molecules so that TCRs could be counted quantitatively and reproducibly. Each blood RNA sample was used to sequence both TCR alpha and TCR beta chains. Regarding the original processing steps: The median number of TCRs per sample was over 85,000, ranging from about 23,224 to 750,000. The Decombinator software suite was used to annotate the V, J and CDR3 of the TCR reads. Every sample was subsampled to the same number of TCRs (28,000) for the PS versus PT1 abundance plots. TCRs were defined as expanded if absent before sensitization and observed at least eight times at the 2-week time point. The raw public reads went through TCRdb reprocessing: fastp at Q25, MiXCR clone calling, in-frame beta chains kept. Each entry merges the rows of one CDR3 protein and shows their most common DNA and genes. The V and J calls follow TCRdb's processing rather than the paper's. The sample includes 300,000 to 450,000 distinct CDR3 sequences, with around 5.5% observed a single time. Around 8% of the sample belongs to the ten largest clones.

CDR1 and CDR2 were assigned from the germline V gene as MGHRA and YSYEKL. Spanning cysteine to phenylalanine, the CDR3 consists of 13 amino acids. CDR3 DNA only is kept here, 39 bases in frame from base 1. Ends trimmed: V by 0 bases, J by 15 bases; bases unmatched to a gene: 8. To note about this clonotype: There is no known antigen for this receptor. Base quality data are lacking; no much larger clone is found one base away.

According to the study, the label for this sample's time point signals: pre-sensitization, week 0. The treatment or condition tag for this specimen amounts to: therapeutic diphenylcyclopropenone sensitization with weekly scalp DPC. Blood at each patch-test visit was drawn before the patch test was applied. Patients were eligible if aged 18 to 70, diagnosed with alopecia and judged suitable for DPC therapy, and pregnant patients were excluded. Unfractionated whole blood was collected in Tempus Blood RNA tubes, and total RNA was extracted from that blood. The chain was built from TRBV4-1 and TRBJ2-1, with 7 middle bases fitting TRBD2. This TCR was recovered from a woman aged 18-29 years with alopecia areata. Some clones in this sample may be carry-over from other donors' samples. The sample here was whole blood, taken in connection with sensitization to the hapten diphenylcyclopropenone (DPC). The DNA reads as follows: TGCGCCAGCAGCCAAGAGGAAAGGACTAGAAGGTTCTTC. Its product reads: CASSQEERTRRFF.